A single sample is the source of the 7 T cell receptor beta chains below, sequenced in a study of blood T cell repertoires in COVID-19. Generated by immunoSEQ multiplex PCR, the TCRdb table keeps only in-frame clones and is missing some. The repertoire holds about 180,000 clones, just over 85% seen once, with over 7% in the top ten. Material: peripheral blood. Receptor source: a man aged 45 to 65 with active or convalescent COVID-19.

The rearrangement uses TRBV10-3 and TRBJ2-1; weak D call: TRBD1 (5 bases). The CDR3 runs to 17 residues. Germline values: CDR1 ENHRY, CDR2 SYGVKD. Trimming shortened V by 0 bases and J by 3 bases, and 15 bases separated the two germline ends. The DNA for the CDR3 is TGTGCCATCAGTGAGTCCATACAGGTTACTAACTACAATGAGCAGTTCTTC. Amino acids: CAISESIQVTNYNEQFF.

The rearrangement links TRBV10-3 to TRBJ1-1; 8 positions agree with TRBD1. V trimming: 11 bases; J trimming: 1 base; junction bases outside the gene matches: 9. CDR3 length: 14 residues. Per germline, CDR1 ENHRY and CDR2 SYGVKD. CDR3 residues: CAVTQDRANTEAFF. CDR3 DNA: TGTGCCGTAACTCAGGACAGGGCGAACACTGAAGCTTTCTTT.

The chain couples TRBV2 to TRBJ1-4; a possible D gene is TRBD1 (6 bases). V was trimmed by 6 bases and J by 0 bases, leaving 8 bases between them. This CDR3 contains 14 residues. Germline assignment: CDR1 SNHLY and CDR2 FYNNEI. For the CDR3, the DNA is TGTGCCAGCAGACAGGGCTCAACTAATGAAAAACTGTTTTTT. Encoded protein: CASRQGSTNEKLFF.

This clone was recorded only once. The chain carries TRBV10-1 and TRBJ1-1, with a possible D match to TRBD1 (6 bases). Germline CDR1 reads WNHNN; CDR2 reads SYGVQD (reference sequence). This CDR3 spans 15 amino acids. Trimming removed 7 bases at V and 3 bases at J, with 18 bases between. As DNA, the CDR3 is TGCGCCAGCAAAGGGACATGCAGGATCTACACTGAAGCTTTCTTT. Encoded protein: CASKGTCRIYTEAFF.

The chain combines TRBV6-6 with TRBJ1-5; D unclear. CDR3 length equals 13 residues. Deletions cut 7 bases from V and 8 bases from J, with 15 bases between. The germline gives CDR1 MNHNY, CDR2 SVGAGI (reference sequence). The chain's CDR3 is CASKDTGGEPQHF. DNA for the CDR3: TGTGCCAGCAAAGATACGGGAGGAGAGCCCCAGCATTTT.

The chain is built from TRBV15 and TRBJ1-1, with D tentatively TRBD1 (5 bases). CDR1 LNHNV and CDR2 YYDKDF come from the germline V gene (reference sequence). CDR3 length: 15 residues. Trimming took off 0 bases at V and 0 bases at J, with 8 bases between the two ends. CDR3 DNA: TGTGCCACCAGCAGAGAACAGACAGTGAACACTGAAGCTTTCTTT. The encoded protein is CATSREQTVNTEAFF.

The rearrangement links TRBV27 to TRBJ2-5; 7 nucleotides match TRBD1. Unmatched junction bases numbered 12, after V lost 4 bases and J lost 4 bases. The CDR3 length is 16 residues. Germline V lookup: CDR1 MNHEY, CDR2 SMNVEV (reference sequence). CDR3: CASSSWDSEGLETQYF. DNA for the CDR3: TGTGCCAGCAGTTCCTGGGACAGCGAGGGTTTAGAGACCCAGTACTTC.